The subject of this entry is one T cell receptor (beta chain). Its antigen is unidentified. About 10 milliliters was the volume of peripheral blood drawn from each donor. For the second PCR, which ran for about 6 to 11 cycles, a sample-barcoded 5' primer and a J-beta primer mix were used. TCRdb analysed the 5' RACE reads with MiXCR anew, one entry per CDR3 protein. Of some 1.5 million distinct CDR3 sequences in the sample, roughly 28% are singletons; the top ten hold 6.5% to 8.5%. These data originate in a study of blood T cells in healthy people across ages. Study-wide points: Diversity of TCR beta per million T cells declined in a roughly linear way with age.

The CDR3 totals 15 residues. Germline-derived CDR1 and CDR2 are LNHDA and SQIVND (reference sequence). V lost 6 bases and J 8 bases, leaving 19 bases between the germline ends. The clonotype comes from a woman aged 25 to 39 in good health. Material for sequencing was blood. The chain couples TRBV19 to TRBJ1-4, with D possibly matching TRBD1 (5 bases). The CDR3 region has the DNA TGTGCCAGTAGCAGCCTTTGGAGGGGAGAGGAAAAACTGTTTTTT. This gives the protein CASSSLWRGEEKLFF.